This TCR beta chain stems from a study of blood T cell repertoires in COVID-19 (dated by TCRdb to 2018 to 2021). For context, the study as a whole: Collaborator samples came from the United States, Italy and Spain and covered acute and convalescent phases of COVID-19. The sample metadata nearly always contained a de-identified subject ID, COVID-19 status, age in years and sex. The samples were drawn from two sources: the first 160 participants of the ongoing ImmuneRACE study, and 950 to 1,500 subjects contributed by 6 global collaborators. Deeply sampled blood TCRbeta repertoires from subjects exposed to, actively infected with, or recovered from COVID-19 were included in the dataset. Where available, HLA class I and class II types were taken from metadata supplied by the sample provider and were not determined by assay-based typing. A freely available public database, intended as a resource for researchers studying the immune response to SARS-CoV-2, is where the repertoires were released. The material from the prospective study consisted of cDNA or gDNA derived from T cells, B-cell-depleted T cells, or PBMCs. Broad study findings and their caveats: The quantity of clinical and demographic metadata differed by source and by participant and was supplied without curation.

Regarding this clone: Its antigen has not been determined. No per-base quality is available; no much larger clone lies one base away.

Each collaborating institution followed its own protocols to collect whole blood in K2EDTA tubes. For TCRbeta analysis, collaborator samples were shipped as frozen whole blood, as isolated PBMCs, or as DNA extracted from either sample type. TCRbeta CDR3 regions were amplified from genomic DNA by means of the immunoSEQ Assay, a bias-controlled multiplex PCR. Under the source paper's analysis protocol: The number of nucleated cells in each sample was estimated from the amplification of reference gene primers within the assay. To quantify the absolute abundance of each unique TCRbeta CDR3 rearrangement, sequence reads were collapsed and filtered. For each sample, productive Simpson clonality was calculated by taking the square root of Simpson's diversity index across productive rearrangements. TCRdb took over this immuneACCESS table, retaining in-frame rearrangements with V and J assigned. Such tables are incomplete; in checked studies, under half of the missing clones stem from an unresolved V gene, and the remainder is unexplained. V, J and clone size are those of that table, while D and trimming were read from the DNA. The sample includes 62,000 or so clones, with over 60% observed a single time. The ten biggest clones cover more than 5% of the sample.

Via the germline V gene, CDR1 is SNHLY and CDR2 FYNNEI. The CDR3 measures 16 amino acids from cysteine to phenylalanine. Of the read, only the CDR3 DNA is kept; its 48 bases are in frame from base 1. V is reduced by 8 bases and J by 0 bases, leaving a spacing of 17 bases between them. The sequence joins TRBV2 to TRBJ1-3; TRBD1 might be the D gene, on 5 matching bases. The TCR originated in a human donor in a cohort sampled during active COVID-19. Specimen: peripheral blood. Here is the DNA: TGTGCCAGCTCACCGGGCGACAGTTTCTCTGGAAACACCATATATTTT. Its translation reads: CASSPGDSFSGNTIYF.